This T cell receptor beta chain was profiled in a study of identical twins' blood T cells (dated by TCRdb to the early 2010s). At the level of the whole study: Some 51 million Illumina reads were obtained across approximately 12 libraries, comprising six alpha-chain and six beta-chain libraries. To assess how genetics influences repertoire formation, the study used next-generation sequencing to compare the TCR alpha and beta chain repertoires of three pairs of monozygous twins. Broad study findings and their caveats: Among the most abundant TCRbeta clonotypes, every donor shared more CDR3 sequences with her own twin than with unrelated donors. Environmental influences could not be excluded as an explanation for twin similarity, since twins were reared together. Twin pairs were reported to be markedly more alike in V gene usage than unrelated donors were, even when looking at non-selected out-of-frame TCRbeta clonotypes. The number of shared CDR3 clonotypes between two donors was mainly determined by the product of their cloneset sizes, and twins did not clearly deviate from this trend. Independent studies were stated to be required to validate the proposed role of the TCRalpha J segment in MHC recognition during thymic selection.

Comments on this clonotype: The antigen this receptor binds is unknown. No much larger clonotype is one base removed from it; base qualities were not supplied.

Libraries were made using 5' RACE. The instrument given in TCRdb is Illumina Genome Analyzer IIx. To prepare the RNA-based TCR cDNA libraries, a previously described protocol was followed, with several modifications. To prevent cross-contamination, sample-specific barcodes were introduced on both ends of each TCR cDNA library during cDNA synthesis and amplification. Per the authors' processing: Each individual had between about 95,000 and nearly 550,000 identified clonotypes, and each library contained roughly 2.2 to 3.6 million CDR3-containing reads. After reads with improper barcode index combinations were thrown out, a cloneset for each library was built using the MiTCR software. While assembling CDR3 clonotypes, MiTCR corrected PCR and sequencing errors and either filtered or rescued low-quality reads. Artificial out-of-frame clonotypes were removed by being mapped to in-frame sequences, with one indel in the CDR3 allowed. To measure how similar V and J gene usage was between donors, Jensen-Shannon divergence was divided by mean entropy. TCRdb trimmed the raw reads at Q25, called clones with MiXCR and kept productive beta chains. Every distinct CDR3 protein forms one entry, paired with its most common genes and DNA. In this record, the V and J calls reflect TCRdb's handling and not the investigators' own analysis. For this sample there are roughly 340,000 distinct CDR3 sequences; about 28% appear just once. Jointly, the top ten make up 6% to 7% of the sample.

V is shortened by 3 bases, J by 6 bases, and the region joining them spans 14 bases. CDR1 is given as SQVTM and CDR2 as ANQGSEA, both from the germline V gene. Including the terminal cysteine and phenylalanine, the CDR3 comprises 13 residues. Only the CDR3 part of the read is kept: 39 bases, read in frame from the first base. Six healthy women forming three monozygous twin pairs were used as donors. All three twin pairs had been reared together and were thought likely to have met the same infectious agents and vaccines. TCR cDNA libraries were prepared from RNA that had been isolated from peripheral blood mononuclear cells.

Here the chain combines TRBV29-1 and TRBJ1-2; possibly the D gene is TRBD1, per 5 matching bases. This clonotype was sampled from a woman aged 18-49 years in good health. Input material: PBMCs. For the CDR3, the sequence is CSVDFDRVHGYTF. DNA sequence: TGCAGCGTTGATTTCGACAGAGTCCATGGCTACACCTTC.